The 26 T cell receptor beta chains below come from one sample, sequenced in a study of early T cells in non-severe SARS-CoV-2 infection. MiXCR, applied by TCRdb to the 5' RACE reads, yields one record per CDR3 protein. The table has 50,000 to 60,000 distinct CDR3 sequences, 5% to 7.5% seen once; the top ten hold approximately 5.5%. Sequencing was performed on whole blood, taken at baseline. The receptors here all came from an adult who was a healthcare worker with PCR-confirmed SARS-CoV-2 infection or an uninfected control (not recorded which).

This clonotype was seen many times. This chain uses TRBV4-2 with TRBJ2-3; 8 bases align to TRBD2. This CDR3 has 17 amino acids. Germline trimming cut 4 bases from V and 0 bases from J; bases unmatched to any gene: 9. The germline V gene encodes CDR1 LGHNA and CDR2 YNFKEQ. The CDR3, as DNA: TGTGCCAGCAGCCGCTTCCGGCGGGGGGAGAGCACAGATACGCAGTATTTT. The encoded protein is CASSRFRRGESTDTQYF.

Details on this clonotype: A much larger clone is a single base away; this may be a read error. This chain links TRBV20-1 with TRBJ1-2; D ambiguous. This CDR3 spans 13 amino acids. Germline V CDR1 and CDR2: DFQATT, SNEGSKA (reference sequence). The CDR3 loop reads CSARDPLNYGHTF. The CDR3 coding sequence is TGCAGTGCTAGAGACCCGCTTAACTATGGCCACACCTTC.

This clonotype was seen only a few times. The chain recombines TRBV6-5 with TRBJ2-1, with 8 bases aligning to TRBD2. Losses at the gene ends were 7 bases for V and 3 bases for J; bases not matched to a gene: 11. Germline values: CDR1 MNHEY, CDR2 SVGAGI. The CDR3 has 16 amino acids. The CDR3 spells CASTPLSRGDYNEQFF. The CDR3 DNA sequence: TGTGCCAGCACCCCATTATCGCGGGGGGACTACAATGAGCAGTTCTTC.

This clonotype was detected many times. J is TRBJ2-7 and V is TRBV13, with 13 bases identical to TRBD2. CDR3 length: 17 amino acids. CDR1 is PRHDT and CDR2 is FYEKMQ in the germline V gene (reference sequence). Trimming cost V 5 bases and J 3 bases; bases outside gene matches: 10. CDR3 DNA sequence: TGTGCCAGCAGCCTGAGACTAGCGGGGGGAGTGAGCTACGAGCAGTACTTC. Translating gives CASSLRLAGGVSYEQYF. Filled out from reference TRBV13 and TRBJ2-7, the complete variable domain reads AAGVIQSPRHLIKEKRETATLKCYPIPRHDTVYWYQQGPGQDPQFLISFYEKMQSDKGSIPDRFSAQQFSDYHSELNMSSLELGDSALYFCASSLRLAGGVSYEQYFGPGTRLTVT.

This clonotype was seen ten or more times. The rearrangement joins TRBV6-5 to TRBJ2-6; no definite D call. Germline V gives CDR1 MNHEY, CDR2 SVGAGI. The V end was cut by 5 bases, the J end by 1 base, with 9 bases between. CDR3 length: 15 residues. CDR3 in amino acids: CASSNTLSGANVLTF. The CDR3 DNA sequence: TGTGCCAGCAGTAATACCCTTTCTGGGGCCAACGTCCTGACTTTC.

This clonotype has a count of ten or more. The rearrangement links TRBV7-2 to TRBJ1-2, with D tentatively TRBD1 (5 bases). Trimming left V 6 bases short and J 0 bases short, with 14 bases between. The CDR3 is 15 amino acids. The germline V gene encodes CDR1 SGHTA and CDR2 FQGNSA. The CDR3 sequence: CASSPRTISNYGYTF. For the CDR3, the DNA is TGTGCCAGCAGTCCCAGGACAATCTCTAACTATGGCTACACCTTC.

This clonotype was seen repeatedly, ten times or more. This sequence joins TRBV30 and TRBJ1-2; 7 bases line up with TRBD1. The CDR3 loop spans 14 amino acids. Germline CDR1 reads GTSNPN; CDR2 reads SVGIG (reference sequence). V shed 3 bases, J shed 0 bases, and the junction held 4 bases outside the gene matches. This chain's CDR3 is CAWSGTEANYGYTF. The CDR3, as DNA: TGTGCCTGGAGCGGGACAGAAGCTAACTATGGCTACACCTTC.

The genes are TRBV12-3 or TRBV12-4 and TRBJ2-1; D call uncertain. The CDR3 loop spans 13 amino acids. The ends were cut back, 3 bases at V and 7 bases at J, with 10 bases in the middle. CDR3 amino acids: CASSFGYPNEQFF. DNA of the CDR3: TGTGCCAGCAGTTTCGGTTATCCAAATGAGCAGTTCTTC.

In this sample, this clonotype turned up a few times. This chain connects TRBV9 to TRBJ2-7; D not resolved. Looked up from germline, CDR1 is SGDLS and CDR2 is YYNGEE. The ends were cut back, 0 bases at V and 0 bases at J, with 10 bases in the middle. This CDR3 has 15 amino acids. As DNA, the CDR3 is TGTGCCAGCAGCGTAGGTGGTGCGAGCTCCTACGAGCAGTACTTC. It is translated as CASSVGGASSYEQYF.

This chain links TRBV2 with TRBJ2-7; D call uncertain. Per the germline V gene, CDR1 is SNHLY and CDR2 is FYNNEI. With 3 bases removed from V and 6 bases from J, the gap between germline ends came to 15 bases. This CDR3 is 14 amino acids long. The DNA for the CDR3 is TGTGCCAGCAGTGAGGAGTGGATGGGCTTCGAGCAGTACTTC. It specifies CASSEEWMGFEQYF.

This clonotype was recorded many times. The chain is built from TRBV2 and TRBJ1-2; TRBD1 is a possible D gene (6 bases). The V gene lost 6 bases and the J gene lost 12 bases, with 23 bases spanning the gap. Germline V gene data show CDR1 as SNHLY and CDR2 as FYNNEI. The CDR3 spans 14 residues. The CDR3 region is CASSVQINFGGHTF. The CDR3 DNA reads TGTGCCAGCAGCGTACAGATAAATTTCGGGGGCCACACCTTC.

This clonotype has at least ten counts. The V call is TRBV6-5, the J call TRBJ1-1; D uncertain. The CDR3 consists of 16 residues. Germline V gives CDR1 MNHEY, CDR2 SVGAGI. V was shortened by 2 bases and J by 0 bases, with 13 bases between the two germline ends. The CDR3 here is CASSYIGGIMNTEAFF. For the CDR3, the DNA is TGTGCCAGCAGTTACATAGGCGGAATCATGAACACTGAAGCTTTCTTT.

The V gene is TRBV30, the J gene TRBJ2-1, with D perhaps given as TRBD1 or TRBD2 (5 bases each). The CDR3 spans 13 residues. Germline V gives CDR1 GTSNPN, CDR2 SVGIG (reference sequence). V lost 0 bases and J 6 bases, leaving 9 bases between the germline ends. The chain's CDR3 is CAWSVTGTNEQFF. CDR3 in DNA: TGTGCCTGGAGTGTCACGGGGACCAATGAGCAGTTCTTC.

In its sample, this clonotype was seen a few times. This sequence joins TRBV28 and TRBJ2-3; TRBD2 matches 10 bases. CDR1 and CDR2 from the germline V gene are MDHEN and SYDVKM. The CDR3 sequence is 15 residues long. The junction had 10 bases not matched to a gene; V was cut back by 4 bases and J by 9 bases. DNA of the CDR3: TGTGCCAGCAGTTCAACCGGGACTAGCGTGAACACGCAGTATTTT. Protein: CASSSTGTSVNTQYF.

In this sample, this clonotype turned up a few times. The chain employs TRBV5-1 and TRBJ2-3, with a possible D match to TRBD2 (5 bases). The germline gives CDR1 SGHRS, CDR2 YFSETQ. Between the trimmed V and J ends, which lost 0 bases and 0 bases, there was a span of 17 bases. The CDR3 runs to 18 residues. The CDR3 DNA sequence: TGCGCCAGCAGCTTGGTAACGGGGTCCCATACTAGCACAGATACGCAGTATTTT. Residues: CASSLVTGSHTSTDTQYF.

Concerning this clonotype itself: A read error may explain this, as a much larger clone is one base away. The CDR3 sequence: CASSPLQGATVFF. The CDR3 DNA reads TGCGCCAGCAGTCCACTACAGGGGGCGACGGTTTTCTTT. The chain has TRBV10-1 and TRBJ1-1; 9 bases match TRBD1. V trimming: 5 bases; J trimming: 13 bases; junction bases outside the gene matches: 11. The germline CDR1 and CDR2 sequences are WNHNN and SYGVQD (reference sequence). The CDR3 has 13 amino acids.

This clonotype was counted at least ten times. The rearrangement uses TRBV11-2 and TRBJ2-1; TRBD1 might be the D (6 bases). This CDR3 comprises 12 residues. Trimming pared 0 bases from V and 10 bases from J, leaving 7 bases between. The germline gives CDR1 SGHAT, CDR2 FQNNGV. CDR3 in amino acids: CASSLEGTEQFF. CDR3 nucleotides: TGTGCCAGCAGCTTAGAGGGGACAGAGCAGTTCTTC.

The chain recombines TRBV5-5 with TRBJ2-3, with no clear D. CDR3 length equals 13 residues. V was trimmed by 4 bases and J by 6 bases, leaving 12 bases between them. Germline V gives CDR1 SGHKS, CDR2 YYEKEE (reference sequence). The CDR3 coding sequence is TGTGCCAGCAGCCAACCCCAAGTGGATACGCAGTATTTT. Its protein product is CASSQPQVDTQYF.

About this clonotype itself: A read error may produce the germline difference seen at one junction end. This chain links TRBV6-6 with TRBJ1-4; a weak D match, TRBD1 (5 bases). This CDR3 comprises 14 residues. Germline CDR1 MNHNY, CDR2 SVGAGI (reference sequence). The CDR3 sequence: CASRSMGGEKPGRF. The CDR3 coding sequence is TGTGCCAGCAGGAGCATGGGAGGGGAAAAACCCGGACGTTTT.

The gene calls are TRBV3-1 and TRBJ2-7, with 7 bases matching TRBD2. This CDR3 comprises 18 residues. The J segment lost 0 bases and the V segment lost 4 bases, leaving 15 bases of the junction unmatched. The V gene's germline CDR1 is LGHDT and CDR2 YNNKEL (reference sequence). The CDR3 here is CASSRLGLGILSSYEQYF. In DNA form, the CDR3 reads TGTGCCAGCAGCCGTTTAGGACTAGGAATCCTCTCCTCCTACGAGCAGTACTTC.

This clonotype showed up just a few times. The chain uses TRBV7-6 and TRBJ2-5; TRBD1 matches 8 bases. Germline V gives CDR1 SGHVS, CDR2 FNYEAQ. The CDR3 is made up of 14 amino acids. V shed 5 bases, J shed 2 bases, and the junction held 4 bases outside the gene matches. The CDR3 bases are TGTGCCAGCAGCAGACACAGGGGGCAAGAGACCCAGTACTTC. Its protein product is CASSRHRGQETQYF. The full variable domain, its missing parts supplied by reference TRBV7-6 and TRBJ2-5, is GAGVSQSPRYKVTKRGQDVALRCDPISGHVSLYWYRQALGQGPEFLTYFNYEAQQDKSGLPNDRFSAERPEGSISTLTIQRTEQRDSAMYRCASSRHRGQETQYFGPGTRLLVL.

This clonotype was observed many times. The chain employs TRBV28 and TRBJ2-7; D not resolved. There are 13 residues in the CDR3. In germline, CDR1 is MDHEN, CDR2 SYDVKM. V dropped 3 bases and J dropped 7 bases, with 13 bases sitting between them. CDR3 DNA sequence: TGTGCCAGCAGTTTGAGTATGGGCTGGGAGCAGTACTTC. Translation gives CASSLSMGWEQYF.

By share, this clonotype ranks as medium-sized (0.01 to 0.1%). The chain carries TRBV7-6 and TRBJ2-1; tentative D call: TRBD2 (5 bases). The CDR3 is 14 residues long. The V gene's germline CDR1 is SGHVS and CDR2 FNYEAQ. Trimming shortened V by 5 bases and J by 9 bases, and 17 bases separated the two germline ends. DNA of the CDR3: TGTGCCAGCAGCCCTACGGGGATTTGGATTGAGCAGTTCTTC. The encoded protein is CASSPTGIWIEQFF.

This clonotype was recorded many times. This chain uses TRBV27 with TRBJ1-2; 7 bases align to TRBD1. V lost 5 bases, J lost 7 bases, and 4 bases stayed unmatched. CDR1 is MNHEY and CDR2 is SMNVEV in the germline V gene (reference sequence). The CDR3 is made up of 12 amino acids. CDR3 nucleotide sequence: TGTGCCAGCAGTCCCGACAGGGCTGGCTACACCTTC. It encodes CASSPDRAGYTF.

The rearrangement joins TRBV5-1 to TRBJ1-6, with D hard to call. CDR1 and CDR2 from the germline V gene are SGHRS and YFSETQ. This CDR3 region has 14 residues. Deletions cut 0 bases from V and 9 bases from J, with 10 bases between. CDR3 region: CASSLESGTSPLHF. CDR3 nucleotide sequence: TGCGCCAGCAGCTTGGAAAGCGGTACTTCACCCCTCCACTTT.

This clonotype was counted many times. This chain uses TRBV7-6 with TRBJ2-5, with 8 bases that match TRBD1. The V and J ends lost 4 bases and 2 bases, in that order; junction bases with no gene match: 6. Germline V gene data show CDR1 as SGHVS and CDR2 as FNYEAQ. The CDR3 runs 15 residues. CDR3 loop: CASSSSRGLQETQYF. The CDR3 DNA sequence: TGTGCCAGCAGCTCCAGCAGGGGGCTACAAGAGACCCAGTACTTC. The full variable domain, its missing parts supplied by reference TRBV7-6 and TRBJ2-5, is GAGVSQSPRYKVTKRGQDVALRCDPISGHVSLYWYRQALGQGPEFLTYFNYEAQQDKSGLPNDRFSAERPEGSISTLTIQRTEQRDSAMYRCASSSSRGLQETQYFGPGTRLLVL.